The 14 T cell receptor beta chains presented below share a single source sample, sequenced in a study of blood T cell repertoires in COVID-19. Generated by immunoSEQ multiplex PCR, the TCRdb table keeps only in-frame clones and is missing some. The sample contains roughly 150,000 clones, less than 90% of which appear only once. The sample was peripheral blood. The receptors here all came from a woman in her seventies with acute or convalescent COVID-19.

The chain employs TRBV2 and TRBJ1-2; TRBD1 might be the D (5 bases). V lost 3 bases, J lost 5 bases, and 10 bases lay in between. Germline V gene data show CDR1 as SNHLY and CDR2 as FYNNEI. There are 13 residues in the CDR3. The DNA of the CDR3 is TGTGCCAGCAGTGACGGGGAGGGGTATGGCTACACCTTC. This translates into CASSDGEGYGYTF.

This chain joins TRBV6-5 and TRBJ1-2, with D unresolved. Trimming shortened V by 4 bases and J by 2 bases, and 5 bases separated the two germline ends. The CDR3 is 12 amino acids. Germline V CDR1 and CDR2: MNHEY, SVGAGI. The CDR3 region has the DNA TGTGCCAGCAGTTCACAGAACTATGGCTACACCTTC. Its protein is CASSSQNYGYTF.

The chain is built from TRBV19 and TRBJ2-3; no reliable D call. CDR1 is LNHDA and CDR2 is SQIVND in the germline V gene (reference sequence). Trimming took off 6 bases at V and 9 bases at J, with 13 bases between the two ends. The CDR3 is 12 amino acids. The CDR3 is CASSSIIGTQYF. The CDR3 nucleotides are TGTGCCAGTAGCTCAATCATTGGCACGCAGTATTTT.

The chain links TRBV9 to TRBJ2-6, with unresolved D. CDR1 is SGDLS, CDR2 YYNGEE, per germline. V shed 2 bases and J shed 2 bases, with 8 bases lying between them. The CDR3 length is 15 residues. The CDR3 DNA follows: TGTGCCAGCAGCGTTTGGAGCACTGGGGCCAACGTCCTGACTTTC. As protein: CASSVWSTGANVLTF.

The V gene is TRBV20-1, the J gene TRBJ2-7; possible D gene TRBD2, 6 bases. This CDR3 spans 15 amino acids. The V end was cut by 3 bases, the J end by 1 base, with 16 bases between. CDR1 is DFQATT, CDR2 SNEGSKA, per germline (reference sequence). CDR3 residues: CSASSPRGRSYEQYF. Here the CDR3 DNA reads TGCAGTGCTAGTTCCCCCCGGGGGAGGTCCTACGAGCAGTACTTC.

V is TRBV28 and J is TRBJ1-4; 9 bases match TRBD1. The CDR3 loop spans 14 amino acids. Germline V CDR1 and CDR2: MDHEN, SYDVKM. Trimming at V came to 5 bases and at J to 7 bases, leaving 5 bases not matched to a gene. CDR3 nucleotide sequence: TGTGCCAGCAGTCCCGGGACAGGGCTTGAAAAACTGTTTTTT. This codes for CASSPGTGLEKLFF.

The gene calls are TRBV7-2 and TRBJ1-4; TRBD1 matches 9 bases. Unmatched junction bases numbered 13, after V lost 5 bases and J lost 3 bases. Germline V gene lookup returns CDR1 SGHTA and CDR2 FQGNSA. The CDR3 runs to 18 residues. The CDR3 DNA sequence: TGTGCCAGCAGCCTAGACAGGGGGTTCGGTTGGTCTAATGAAAAACTGTTTTTT. Protein product: CASSLDRGFGWSNEKLFF.

The chain recombines TRBV24-1 with TRBJ2-2; D is possibly TRBD1 (6 bases). Trimming removed 9 bases from V and 2 bases from J, with 12 bases in between. The V gene's germline CDR1 is KGHDR and CDR2 SFDVKD. CDR3 length: 14 amino acids. The CDR3 is CATQRQANTGELFF. The DNA of the CDR3 is TGTGCCACCCAGAGACAGGCTAACACCGGGGAGCTGTTTTTT.

This chain links TRBV19 with TRBJ1-1; a weak D match, TRBD1 (6 bases). CDR1 is LNHDA and CDR2 is SQIVND in the germline V gene (reference sequence). Trimming stripped 3 bases from V and 3 bases from J, with 11 bases between. This CDR3 is 14 amino acids long. The CDR3 is CASSIRGHHTEAFF. The CDR3 DNA follows: TGTGCCAGTAGTATCCGGGGACACCACACTGAAGCTTTCTTT. Full variable domain (outside the CDR3, taken from reference TRBV19 and TRBJ1-1): DGGITQSPKYLFRKEGQNVTLSCEQNLNHDAMYWYRQDPGQGLRLIYYSQIVNDFQKGDIAEGYSVSREKKESFPLTVTSAQKNPTAFYLCASSIRGHHTEAFFGQGTRLTVV.

This clone was seen a few times. This chain links TRBV19 with TRBJ1-1; D is ambiguous. V lost 10 bases and J 4 bases, leaving 25 bases between the germline ends. CDR1 is LNHDA and CDR2 is SQIVND in the germline V gene (reference sequence). CDR3 size: 16 residues. CDR3 residues: CATRPWRAGRSTEAFF. For the CDR3, the DNA is TGTGCCACCAGACCTTGGAGGGCTGGAAGGAGCACTGAAGCTTTCTTT.

The rearrangement uses TRBV7-9 and TRBJ1-4; 7 positions match TRBD1. Trimming cost V 5 bases and J 2 bases; bases outside gene matches: 8. The CDR3 is made up of 16 amino acids. Per the germline V gene, CDR1 is SEHNR and CDR2 is FQNEAQ (reference sequence). In nucleotides, the CDR3 is TGTGCCAGCAGCACACACAGGGGTGGGACTAATGAAAAACTGTTTTTT. Protein: CASSTHRGGTNEKLFF.

The genes are TRBV7-8 and TRBJ1-3; no definite D call. The CDR3 is 14 amino acids. Per the germline V gene, CDR1 is SGHVS and CDR2 is FQNEAQ. The V end was cut by 1 base, the J end by 7 bases, with 11 bases between. The CDR3 reads CASSLGAFGNTIYF. CDR3 in DNA: TGTGCCAGCAGCTTAGGGGCTTTCGGTAACACCATATATTTT. Filled out from reference TRBV7-8 and TRBJ1-3, the complete variable domain reads GAGVSQSPRYKVAKRGQDVALRCDPISGHVSLFWYQQALGQGPEFLTYFQNEAQLDKSGLPSDRFFAERPEGSVSTLKIQRTQQEDSAVYLCASSLGAFGNTIYFGEGSWLTVV.

The rearrangement uses TRBV5-4 and TRBJ1-1, with 7 bases fitting TRBD1. V dropped 3 bases and J dropped 11; count of bases not matched to a gene: 7. Germline V lookup: CDR1 SGHNT, CDR2 YYREEE (reference sequence). The CDR3 is made up of 12 amino acids. This CDR3 is CASSSEGARAFF. In DNA, the CDR3 is TGTGCCAGCAGCTCAGAGGGGGCGCGGGCTTTCTTT.

The chain carries TRBV19 and TRBJ1-5; 9 nucleotides agree with TRBD1. The CDR3 runs 15 residues. V lost 4 bases and J lost 6; bases outside the gene matches: 7. Germline-derived CDR1 and CDR2 are LNHDA and SQIVND (reference sequence). The CDR3 sequence is CASSKGTGSGQPQHF. DNA of the CDR3: TGTGCCAGTAGTAAAGGGACAGGGTCCGGTCAGCCCCAGCATTTT.